The 30 T cell receptor beta chains below all came from one sample that was sequenced in a study of esophageal squamous cell carcinoma under preoperative chemotherapy. Time point in this sample: before preoperative PTX-NDP chemotherapy. TCRdb fed the PCR reads into MiXCR, producing one record per CDR3 protein. There are roughly 30,000 distinct CDR3 sequences in the sample; roughly half occur only once, and more than 10% lies in the top ten. Sampling was done from a patient given preoperative chemotherapy. These receptors were collected from a human donor with esophageal squamous cell carcinoma. The donor label of this sample is uncertain.

This clonotype appeared many times. V and J are TRBV7-9 and TRBJ2-4; D not resolved. The germline V gene has CDR1 SEHNR and CDR2 FQNEAQ (reference sequence). The CDR3 is 14 residues long. The germline V and J ends were trimmed by 5 bases and 0 bases, with 8 bases remaining between them. The CDR3 sequence is CASSRSGAKNIQYF. As DNA, the CDR3 is TGTGCCAGCAGCCGGTCCGGAGCCAAAAACATTCAGTACTTC.

This rearrangement joins TRBV7-9 to TRBJ2-2, with D perhaps matching TRBD1 or TRBD2 (5 bases each). Between the trimmed V and J ends, which lost 6 bases and 16 bases, there was a span of 33 bases. This CDR3 is 17 amino acids long. CDR1 is SEHNR and CDR2 is FQNEAQ in the germline V gene (reference sequence). CDR3 coding DNA: TGTGCCAGCAGTCAGGGTCGCGAGACAGCGAACACCGGGACGCAGTTTTTT. Translation gives CASSQGRETANTGTQFF.

This clonotype was counted many times. The chain joins TRBV6-4 to TRBJ2-1; TRBD2 might be the D (6 bases). Germline V gene lookup returns CDR1 MRHNA and CDR2 SNTAGT. V lost 4 bases and J 7 bases, leaving 14 bases between the germline ends. This CDR3 contains 14 residues. In DNA form, the CDR3 reads TGTGCCAGCAGTGCAGGAGTCCGGGGGAATGAGCAGTTCTTC. Translation: CASSAGVRGNEQFF.

The J gene is TRBJ2-3, the V gene TRBV7-2; the match to TRBD2 covers 8 bases. V lost 9 bases to trimming and J lost 12 bases; unmatched junction nucleotides: 17. The germline gives CDR1 SGHTA, CDR2 FQGNSA. This CDR3 has 14 residues. The CDR3 DNA reads as TGTGCCAGTTCGCGGGCGGGAGGCAAAGACACTCAGTATTTT. Protein: CASSRAGGKDTQYF. The complete variable domain, with remaining parts taken from reference TRBV7-2 and TRBJ2-3, reads GAGVSQSPSNKVTEKGKDVELRCDPISGHTALYWYRQSLGQGLEFLIYFQGNSAPDKSGLPSDRFSAERTGGSVSTLTIQRTQQEDSAVYLCASSRAGGKDTQYFGPGTRLTVL.

This clonotype was observed at least ten times. No DNA is shown, since the ends of the CDR3 on it are uncertain; the CDR3 is the one TCRdb lists. J is TRBJ2-1 and V is TRBV7-5; the table names TRBD1, a call not compared with the DNA. TRBV7-5 is described as a pseudogene. Including both end residues, the CDR3 is 22 amino acids long. This CDR3 is CISVSEAHTIRDRGSHFYEQFF.

The chain is built from TRBV11-2 and TRBJ2-1; 10 nucleotides agree with TRBD2. CDR3 length: 18 amino acids. Trimming took 1 base from V and 9 from J; bases not matched to a gene: 15. CDR1 SGHAT and CDR2 FQNNGV come from the germline V gene. The CDR3 bases are TGTGCCAGCAGCTTAGCCCCCGGGACTAGCGCCTTCTACGGTGAGCAGTTCTTC. This translates into CASSLAPGTSAFYGEQFF. Together with reference TRBV11-2 and TRBJ2-1, the CDR3 gives the full variable domain: EAGVAQSPRYKIIEKRQSVAFWCNPISGHATLYWYQQILGQGPKLLIQFQNNGVVDDSQLPKDRFSAERLKGVDSTLKIQPAKLEDSAVYLCASSLAPGTSAFYGEQFFGPGTRLTVL.

The chain has TRBV20-1 and TRBJ2-5; TRBD1 agrees at 10 bases. The trim removed 0 bases at V and 11 bases at J, leaving 9 bases unmatched. The CDR3 is 14 amino acids. The V gene's germline CDR1 is DFQATT and CDR2 SNEGSKA (reference sequence). CDR3 amino acids: CSARDRTGGREQYF. The CDR3 DNA follows: TGCAGTGCTAGAGACCGGACAGGGGGGCGGGAGCAGTACTTC.

This clonotype was observed at least ten times. The chain joins TRBV12-3 or TRBV12-4 to TRBJ2-7; 7 positions agree with TRBD1. CDR3 length equals 14 residues. The junction had 8 bases not matched to a gene; V was cut back by 6 bases and J by 3 bases. The CDR3 DNA reads TGTGCCAGCAGCCGAGGGGGACAGCACTACGAGCAGTACTTC. It yields the protein CASSRGGQHYEQYF.

The gene calls are TRBV24-1 and TRBJ2-2; the match to TRBD1 covers 8 bases. The CDR3 runs to 18 residues. V trimming: 3 bases; J trimming: 0 bases; junction bases outside the gene matches: 8. Germline V lookup: CDR1 KGHDR, CDR2 SFDVKD. The CDR3, as DNA: TGTGCCACCAGTGATCCACCGGGACAGGCTACGAACACCGGGGAGCTGTTTTTT. Its translation: CATSDPPGQATNTGELFF.

V is TRBV7-3 and J is TRBJ2-4, with D perhaps being TRBD1 or TRBD2 (6 bases each). The J call is in doubt because the DNA end fits TRBJ2-1 better. This CDR3 has 17 amino acids. Per the germline V gene, CDR1 is SGHTA and CDR2 is FQGTGA. CDR3: CASSVMPGGGNQDIQFF. CDR3 DNA sequence: TGTGCCAGCAGCGTCATGCCCGGGGGCGGGAACCAAGACATCCAGTTCTTC.

This chain uses TRBV7-9 with TRBJ2-3; a possible D gene is TRBD2 (7 bases). The CDR3 is made up of 16 amino acids. Trimming shortened V by 3 bases and J by 5 bases, and 18 bases separated the two germline ends. CDR1 and CDR2 from the germline V gene are SEHNR and FQNEAQ (reference sequence). The DNA for the CDR3 is TGTGCCAGCAGCTTCGGGGGGCCGTCAACCAAAGATACGCAGTATTTT. Protein sequence: CASSFGGPSTKDTQYF.

This clonotype is classed as large (0.1 to 1%). V is TRBV7-8 and J is TRBJ2-5; D remains ambiguous. Per germline, CDR1 SGHVS and CDR2 FQNEAQ. The germline V and J ends were trimmed by 4 bases and 5 bases, with 14 bases remaining between them. The CDR3 loop spans 14 amino acids. The CDR3 DNA reads as TGTGCCAGCAGCTCTCAAAGCTTGGGGGAGACCCAGTACTTC. Residues: CASSSQSLGETQYF.

The V and J genes are TRBV6-1 and TRBJ2-3; D call uncertain. The J call is in doubt because the DNA end fits TRBJ2-7 better. The CDR3 has 14 amino acids. Per the germline V gene, CDR1 is MNHNS and CDR2 is SASEGT. For the CDR3, the DNA is TGTGCCAGCAGTCCCGGCCGTCACCCAGATACGCAGTACTTC. This sequence encodes CASSPGRHPDTQYF.

Only a few counts were recorded for this clonotype. The V gene is TRBV20-1, the J gene TRBJ2-2; unclear D gene. CDR1 is DFQATT, CDR2 SNEGSKA, per germline (reference sequence). V was cut by 1 base and J by 5 bases, with 5 bases left in between. The CDR3 has 12 residues. CDR3 region: CSARGKTGELFF. CDR3 DNA sequence: TGCAGTGCTAGAGGAAAGACCGGGGAGCTGTTTTTT.

As regards this clonotype: This CDR3 is missing its conserved last phenylalanine or tryptophan, likely due to a read error. The DNA is left out, because the CDR3 cannot be placed on it with certainty; the CDR3 is given as TCRdb lists it. This chain uses TRBV7-6 with TRBJ2-5. Germline CDR1 SGHVS, CDR2 FNYEAQ. The CDR3 numbers 14 amino acids, ends counted. CDR3 loop: CASSLDGHPASQHL.

In regard to this clonotype: Mismatch with germline at one junction end may stem from a read error. The chain couples TRBV7-9 to TRBJ2-2; D remains ambiguous. The J call may not be correct, given that the DNA end is closer to TRBJ2-3. Germline lookup yields CDR1 SEHNR and CDR2 FQNEAQ (reference sequence). This CDR3 is 15 amino acids long. In nucleotides, the CDR3 is TGTGCCAGCAGCCTCAGAGAGGCGAGCACAGAGACGCAGTATTTT. Encoded protein: CASSLREASTETQYF.

This clonotype was seen only once. The chain has TRBV6-1 and TRBJ2-2; a weak D match, TRBD2 (9 bases). The CDR3 consists of 18 residues. Germline-derived CDR1 and CDR2 are MNHNS and SASEGT. The V gene lost 6 bases and the J gene lost 5 bases, with 25 bases spanning the gap. CDR3 amino acids: CASRRTGSSGLATGELFF. The CDR3 region has the DNA TGTGCCAGCAGACGGACAGGGTCCAGTGGACTAGCGACCGGGGAGCTGTTTTTT.

Concerning this clonotype itself: One junction end does not reproduce the germline sequence, and a read error may be involved. The genes are TRBV10-3 and TRBJ2-5; unclear D gene. The tail of the sequence fits TRBJ2-1 better, so the J call may be wrong. The CDR3 is 13 amino acids. CDR1 is ENHRY and CDR2 is SYGVKD in the germline V gene. This chain's CDR3 is CASSEYRLAEQFF. The CDR3 nucleotides read TGTGCCAGCAGTGAGTACCGACTCGCTGAGCAGTTCTTC.

This rearrangement joins TRBV20-1 to TRBJ2-7; 10 bases map to TRBD2. V shed 4 bases and J 3 bases; nucleotides not matched to a gene: 15. There are 17 residues in the CDR3. Germline V gene data show CDR1 as DFQATT and CDR2 as SNEGSKA (reference sequence). CDR3 amino acids: CSAKGQGIAGGVYEQYF. The CDR3, as DNA: TGCAGTGCTAAGGGTCAGGGAATAGCGGGAGGCGTCTACGAGCAGTACTTC.

The gene calls are TRBV7-2 and TRBJ2-3, with D possibly called TRBD1 or TRBD2 (5 bases each). The J call may be mistaken, given a closer DNA end match to TRBJ2-4. This CDR3 comprises 16 residues. Germline-derived CDR1 and CDR2 are SGHTA and FQGNSA. The CDR3 bases are TGTGCCAGCAGCGCACCGGGGCGGAGAGCCACAGACACTCAGTACTTC. It codes for CASSAPGRRATDTQYF.

This clonotype has at least ten counts. This rearrangement joins TRBV25-1 to TRBJ2-1; 7 nucleotides agree with TRBD1. Germline V gene sequence: CDR1 MGHDK, CDR2 SYGVNS. The V segment lost 3 bases and the J segment 7 bases; nucleotides outside the gene matches: 6. The CDR3 spans 14 residues. CDR3 coding DNA: TGTGCCAGCAGTGACTCCAGGGGGTCGAATGAGCAGTTCTTC. Translation gives CASSDSRGSNEQFF.

This clonotype is judged medium-sized. The genes are TRBV12-3 or TRBV12-4 and TRBJ2-7; D is unclear. V lost 1 base and J 2 bases, leaving 3 bases between the germline ends. The CDR3 spans 12 residues. CDR3 sequence: CASSLDAYEQYF. The CDR3 nucleotides read TGTGCCAGCAGTTTAGACGCCTACGAGCAGTACTTC.

With respect to this clonotype: One junction end does not reproduce the germline sequence, and a read error may be involved. The chain links TRBV12-3 or TRBV12-4 to TRBJ2-2; 11 positions match TRBD2. This CDR3 contains 16 residues. In DNA form, the CDR3 reads TGTGCCAGCACCCTTCTAGCGGGAGGCGTCGGGGGGGCGCTGTATTTT. Translated, it gives CASTLLAGGVGGALYF.

The chain combines TRBV7-3 with TRBJ2-7, with 9 bases that match TRBD1. CDR1 SGHTA and CDR2 FQGTGA come from the germline V gene. Trimming removed 2 bases from V and 2 bases from J; junction bases left unmatched: 4. This CDR3 contains 15 residues. CDR3 amino acids: CASSLSGTGTYEQYF. CDR3 DNA sequence: TGTGCCAGCAGCTTATCCGGGACAGGGACCTACGAGCAGTACTTC.

On this clonotype: One end of the junction does not line up with germline, which may come from a read error. V is TRBV7-2 and J is TRBJ2-3, with 8 bases identical to TRBD2. Looked up from germline, CDR1 is SGHTA and CDR2 is FQGNSA. This CDR3 contains 16 residues. The CDR3 region has the DNA TGTGCCAGCCGCCCCCCGGGGGGGAGAGCCACAGATACGCAGTATTTC. Amino acid sequence: CASRPPGGRATDTQYF.

This clonotype has more than one count but fewer than ten. V and J are TRBV5-4 and TRBJ2-5; maybe TRBD2 (7 bases). The DNA end favors TRBJ2-7, so the J call may be wrong. CDR1 and CDR2 from the germline V gene are SGHNT and YYREEE (reference sequence). CDR3 length: 14 amino acids. CDR3 residues: CASSLGGGAREQYF. DNA for the CDR3: TGTGCCAGCAGCTTGGGTGGGGGGGCCCGCGAGCAGTACTTC.

This clonotype was detected ten times or more. This rearrangement joins TRBV5-4 to TRBJ2-1; D gene ambiguous. V gave up 1 base and J gave up 8 bases, with 7 bases separating them. Germline V gives CDR1 SGHNT, CDR2 YYREEE (reference sequence). The CDR3 covers 12 residues. CDR3: CASSLNYDEQFF. The CDR3 DNA is TGTGCCAGCAGCTTGAATTACGATGAGCAGTTCTTC. Full variable domain (remainder filled in from reference TRBV5-4 and TRBJ2-1): ETGVTQSPTHLIKTRGQQVTLRCSSQSGHNTVSWYQQALGQGPQFIFQYYREEENGRGNFPPRFSGLQFPNYSSELNVNALELDDSALYLCASSLNYDEQFFGPGTRLTVL.

Of note for this clonotype: This likely comes from a read error, as the CDR3 has no conserved phenylalanine or tryptophan at its end. Because the CDR3's place on the DNA is in doubt, the DNA is left out and the CDR3 is given as listed by TCRdb. The rearrangement uses TRBV6-5 and TRBJ2-5; TRBD1, the D gene given by the table, was not confirmed from the DNA. Counting both end residues, the CDR3 totals 15 amino acids. CDR1 is MNHEY and CDR2 is SVGAGI in the germline V gene. CDR3 protein: CASSFRHMGETSRYS.

This clonotype was observed many times. This chain links TRBV4-1 with TRBJ2-1; 9 bases line up with TRBD1. V trimming: 2 bases; J trimming: 3 bases; junction bases outside the gene matches: 8. The length of the CDR3 is 17 residues. Germline CDR1 is MGHRA and CDR2 is YSYEKL. Here the CDR3 reads CASSQHLTGQGYNEQFF. The CDR3 coding sequence is TGCGCCAGCAGCCAACATCTTACGGGACAGGGCTACAATGAGCAGTTCTTC.

With regard to this clonotype: One end of the junction does not line up with germline, which may come from a read error. J is TRBJ2-3 and V is TRBV7-2, with D perhaps TRBD1 or TRBD2 (6 bases each). Gene TRBJ2-5 matches the end of the DNA better, so the J call may be wrong. The germline V gene encodes CDR1 SGHTA and CDR2 FQGNSA. The CDR3 is 16 amino acids. CDR3 coding DNA: TGTGCCAGCGCGGGGCACGGGGGCCGAGGCCAAGATACCCAGTACTTC. Residues: CASAGHGGRGQDTQYF.